These 9 T cell receptor beta chains came from one sample sequenced in a study of blood T cell repertoires in COVID-19. The table came from immunoSEQ multiplex PCR; TCRdb's copy has only in-frame clones and leaves some out. The profile shows tens of thousands of clones, about nine tenths of them singletons. Material for sequencing was peripheral blood. These receptor sequences come from a man under 40 with acute or convalescent COVID-19.

A note on this clone: One end of the junction fails to match germline, which may point to a read error. The chain couples TRBV2 to TRBJ1-2; perhaps TRBD1 as D (6 bases). The CDR3 is 12 residues long. Germline CDR1 is SNHLY and CDR2 is FYNNEI. This CDR3 is CASNEGLRNRVF. In DNA form, the CDR3 reads TGTGCCAGCAATGAAGGGTTGAGAAACAGGGTGTTC. Variable domain in full (rest from reference TRBV2 and TRBJ1-2): EPEVTQTPSHQVTQMGQEVILRCVPISNHLYFYWYRQILGQKVEFLVSFYNNEISEKSEIFDDQFSVERPDGSNFTLKIRSTKLEDSAMYFCASNEGLRNRVFGSGTRLTVV.

The chain links TRBV3-1 (or the pseudogene TRBV3-2) to TRBJ2-1; 9 bases are shared with TRBD2. The germline V gene has CDR1 LGHDT and CDR2 YNNKEL (reference sequence). The CDR3 has 15 residues. After removal of 0 bases from V and 8 bases from J, the junction contained 5 bases not matched to a gene. The CDR3 bases are TGTGCCAGCAGCCAAGATGGGACTAGCAGTCATGAGCAGTTCTTC. It is translated as CASSQDGTSSHEQFF.

This clone was recorded once. The chain recombines TRBV4-1 with TRBJ2-7; 8 nucleotides agree with TRBD2. Germline assignment: CDR1 MGHRA and CDR2 YSYEKL. The V segment lost 1 base and the J segment 5 bases; nucleotides outside the gene matches: 16. CDR3 size: 18 residues. CDR3 DNA: TGCGCCAGCAGCCAAGGGTGGAGAACTAGCGGAGATTGGAACGAGCAGTACTTC. This sequence encodes CASSQGWRTSGDWNEQYF.

The CDR3 DNA is TGCGCCAGCAGCCTACAGAGCACAGATACGCAGTATTTT. This gives the protein CASSLQSTDTQYF. This chain links TRBV5-1 with TRBJ2-3; D uncertain. Germline CDR1 is SGHRS and CDR2 is YFSETQ. This CDR3 is 13 amino acids long. Trimming took off 4 bases at V and 0 bases at J, with 6 bases between the two ends.

The J gene is TRBJ2-1, the V gene TRBV5-6; 8 positions match TRBD1. The CDR3 runs to 16 residues. V gave up 3 bases and J gave up 5 bases; unmatched junction bases: 10. Germline CDR1 reads SGHDT; CDR2 reads YYEEEE. CDR3 region: CASSSMKDRDDNEQFF. The CDR3 nucleotides read TGTGCCAGCAGCTCCATGAAGGACAGGGATGACAATGAGCAGTTCTTC.

The rearrangement uses TRBV7-8 and TRBJ2-5; maybe TRBD2 (6 bases). Germline V CDR1 and CDR2: SGHVS, FQNEAQ. The V end lost 4 bases, the J end lost 4 bases, and 25 bases lay between the germline ends. The CDR3 is 18 residues long. Written as DNA, the CDR3 is TGTGCCAGCAGCTCCCGCCTCAGATCGGCCGGGACTTCAGAGACCCAGTACTTC. Translated, it gives CASSSRLRSAGTSETQYF.

The V and J genes are TRBV21-1 and TRBJ2-5; the table assigns TRBD1, which was not confirmed against the DNA. TRBV21-1 is described as a pseudogene. The CDR3 runs 15 residues. The CDR3 spells CASSKGGCREETQYF. CDR3 DNA: TGTGCCAGCAGCAAAGGGGGTTGCAGGGAAGAGACCCAGTACTTC.

V is TRBV30 and J is TRBJ2-2; a possible D gene is TRBD2 (5 bases). The V and J ends lost 6 bases and 5 bases respectively, with 16 bases between them. Per germline, CDR1 GTSNPN and CDR2 SVGIG (reference sequence). The CDR3 has 14 residues. The CDR3 region is CACNGVRRTGELFF. DNA of the CDR3: TGTGCCTGTAACGGGGTTAGGAGGACCGGGGAGCTGTTTTTT.

V gene TRBV5-1 combines with J gene TRBJ2-1; TRBD2 matches at 7 bases. The CDR3 has 13 amino acids. J was trimmed by 6 bases and V by 0 bases; bases with no gene match: 0. The germline V gene has CDR1 SGHRS and CDR2 YFSETQ. This CDR3 is CASSLGTSNEQFF. For the CDR3, the DNA is TGCGCCAGCAGCTTGGGGACTAGCAATGAGCAGTTCTTC.